This T cell receptor (beta chain) was documented in a study of shared clonotypes between healthy human individuals. TCRdb keeps only in-frame clones here, not all; method: immunoSEQ multiplex PCR. The sample includes approximately 1,500,000 clones, about 98% of them seen just once. This CDR3 spans 14 amino acids. J gave up 3 bases and V 7 bases, and 7 bases lay outside the gene matches. Germline-derived CDR1 and CDR2 are MNHNS and SASEGT. Sequencing was done on a sample of naive CD4+ T cells sorted from blood. Subset denoted: CD45RA+ positively selected. The gene calls are TRBV6-1 and TRBJ2-7; 9 bases are a match to TRBD1. The sequence was obtained from a man aged 25-45 years in good health. CDR3 loop: CASNSPGQGYEQYF. In DNA, the CDR3 is TGTGCCAGCAATTCCCCGGGACAGGGCTACGAGCAGTACTTC.